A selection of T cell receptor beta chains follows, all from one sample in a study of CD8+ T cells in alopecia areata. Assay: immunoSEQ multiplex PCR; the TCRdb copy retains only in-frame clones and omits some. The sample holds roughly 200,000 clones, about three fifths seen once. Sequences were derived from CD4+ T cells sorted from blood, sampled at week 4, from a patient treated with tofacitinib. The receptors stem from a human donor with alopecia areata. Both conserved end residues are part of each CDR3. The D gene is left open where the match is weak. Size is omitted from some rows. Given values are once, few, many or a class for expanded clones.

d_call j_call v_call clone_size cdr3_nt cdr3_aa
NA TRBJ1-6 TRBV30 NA TGTGCCTGGAGGGGTTACTATAATTCACCCCTCCACTTT CAWRGYYNSPLHF
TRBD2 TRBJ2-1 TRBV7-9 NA TGTGCCAGCAGCTTTTCTAGCGGGGGCCGCAATGAGCAGTTCTTC CASSFSSGGRNEQFF
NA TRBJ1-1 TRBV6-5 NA TGTGCCAGCAGTTCCTCATACCTCGGAACGGCTTTCTTT CASSSSYLGTAFF
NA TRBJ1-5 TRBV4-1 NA TGCGCCAGCAGCCAAGAACAGTCCAATCAGCCCCAGCATTTT CASSQEQSNQPQHF
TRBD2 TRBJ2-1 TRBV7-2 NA TGTGCCAGCAGCCGCCGGGGGGGAACGTACAATGAGCAGTTCTTC CASSRRGGTYNEQFF
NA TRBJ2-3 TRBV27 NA TGTGCCAGCGCGTTCCGACAGGCCACAGATACGCAGTATTTT CASAFRQATDTQYF
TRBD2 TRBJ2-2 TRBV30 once TGTGCCTGGAGTTCGCCCCGTGAGCGGGGGAACACCGGGGAGCTGTTTTTT CAWSSPRERGNTGELFF
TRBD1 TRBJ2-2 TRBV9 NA TGTGCCAGCAGTGCACAGGGGTTAAACACCGGGGAGCTGTTTTTT CASSAQGLNTGELFF
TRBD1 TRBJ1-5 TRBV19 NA TGTGCCAGTAGTCTGGCCGGGACAGGCAATCAGCCCCAGCATTTT CASSLAGTGNQPQHF
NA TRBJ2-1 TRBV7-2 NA TGTGCCAGCAGCTTACAGGGGAACTACAATGAGCAGTTCTTC CASSLQGNYNEQFF
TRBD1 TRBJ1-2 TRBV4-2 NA TGTGCCAGCAGCCAAGATCAGGGGGAAACGGATGGCTACACCTTC CASSQDQGETDGYTF
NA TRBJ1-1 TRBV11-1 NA TGTGCCAGCACCGGATCCCATGGAGTGTACACTGAAGCTTTCTTT CASTGSHGVYTEAFF
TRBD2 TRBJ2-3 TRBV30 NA TGTGCCTGGAAAATGGGACTAGCTACAGATACGCAGTATTTT CAWKMGLATDTQYF
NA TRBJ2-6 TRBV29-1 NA TGCAGCATCAGGGGCTCTGGGGCCAACGTCCTGACTTTC CSIRGSGANVLTF
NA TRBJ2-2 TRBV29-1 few TGCAGCGGAGGGTCAGGCACCGGGGAGCTGTTTTTT CSGGSGTGELFF
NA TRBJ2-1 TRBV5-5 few TGCGCCAGCAGCTACCTTGGGTATGAGCAGTTCTTC CASSYLGYEQFF
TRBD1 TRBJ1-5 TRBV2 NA TGTGCCAGCACACCGGGACAGGGATGGTTTCAGGGTCAGCCCCAGCATTTT CASTPGQGWFQGQPQHF
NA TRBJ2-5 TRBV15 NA TGTGCCACCAGCAGAGATCTATCGGCAGAGACCCAGTACTTC CATSRDLSAETQYF
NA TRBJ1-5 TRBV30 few TGTGCCTGGGACCCCGGCAGTTACAATCAGCCCCAGCATTTT CAWDPGSYNQPQHF
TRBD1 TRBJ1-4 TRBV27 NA TGTGCCAGCAGTAGTTTTGGGACAGGGGATAATGAAAAACTGTTTTTT CASSSFGTGDNEKLFF
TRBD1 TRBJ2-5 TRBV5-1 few TGCGCCAGCAATCCCACGACAGGGACGGGAGAGACCCAGTACTTC CASNPTTGTGETQYF
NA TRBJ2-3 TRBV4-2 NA TGTGCCAGCAGCCAGGATCCGATCGTCCCCGGGACCGGGGGCGCAGATACGCAGTATTTT CASSQDPIVPGTGGADTQYF
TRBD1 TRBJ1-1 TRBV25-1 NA TGTGCCAGCAGTTTACAGGGGTTGGGTCGCACTGAAGCTTTCTTT CASSLQGLGRTEAFF
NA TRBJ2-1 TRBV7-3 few TGTGCCAGCAGCTTAAGCCCAAGGGGGTTTACATACAATGAGCAGTTCTTC CASSLSPRGFTYNEQFF
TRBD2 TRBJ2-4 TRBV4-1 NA TGCGCCAGCAGCCAAGAGGTGGCTAGCGGGGGGCCTTGGGACTTC CASSQEVASGGPWDF
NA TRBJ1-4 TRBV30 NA TGTGCCTGGAGTCATATCGGGGCGTCTAATGAAAAACTGTTTTTT CAWSHIGASNEKLFF
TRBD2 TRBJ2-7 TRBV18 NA TGTGCCAGCTCAACAAGCATAGCGGGTCTGTCCGAGCAGTACTTC CASSTSIAGLSEQYF
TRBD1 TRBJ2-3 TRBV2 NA TGTGCCAGCAGCGGGGACAGGGCGGCAGATACGCAGTATTTT CASSGDRAADTQYF
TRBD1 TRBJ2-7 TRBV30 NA TGTGCCTGGAGTGTTTACAGGGGTTGGACCTACGAGCAGTACTTC CAWSVYRGWTYEQYF
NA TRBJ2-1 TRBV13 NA TGTGCCAGCAGCCCAGCTCCCGAATACAGGGTCTACAATGAGCAGTTCTTC CASSPAPEYRVYNEQFF
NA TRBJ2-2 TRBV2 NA TGTGCCAGCAGGGCTGAGACCGGGGAGCTGTTTTTT CASRAETGELFF
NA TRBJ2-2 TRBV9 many TGTGCCAGCAGCGTTGTATTCGGCGGGGAGCTGTTTTTT CASSVVFGGELFF
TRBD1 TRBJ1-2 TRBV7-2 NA TGTGCCAGCAGCTTAGTCTACACAGGGGGCTTTGGCTACACCTTC CASSLVYTGGFGYTF
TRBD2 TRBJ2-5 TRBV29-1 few TGCAGCGTTGAAATAGCGGGGGGAAGGGAGACCCAGTACTTC CSVEIAGGRETQYF
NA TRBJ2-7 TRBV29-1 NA TGCAGCGTTGATCGGCCAGGGACCCTGAACGAGCAGTACTTC CSVDRPGTLNEQYF
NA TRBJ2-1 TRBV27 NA TGTGCCAGCAGTTTATCACTAGCTCGGAATGAGCAGTTCTTC CASSLSLARNEQFF
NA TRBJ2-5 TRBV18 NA TGTGCCAGCTCACCACAGGGAGAGACCCAGTACTTC CASSPQGETQYF
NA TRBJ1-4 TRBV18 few TGTGCCAGCTCACGTAACATACAGGGCGAAAAACTGTTTTTT CASSRNIQGEKLFF
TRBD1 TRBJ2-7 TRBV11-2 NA TGTGCCAGCAGCTCACAGGGGGGCCTCGGCTACGAGCAGTACTTC CASSSQGGLGYEQYF